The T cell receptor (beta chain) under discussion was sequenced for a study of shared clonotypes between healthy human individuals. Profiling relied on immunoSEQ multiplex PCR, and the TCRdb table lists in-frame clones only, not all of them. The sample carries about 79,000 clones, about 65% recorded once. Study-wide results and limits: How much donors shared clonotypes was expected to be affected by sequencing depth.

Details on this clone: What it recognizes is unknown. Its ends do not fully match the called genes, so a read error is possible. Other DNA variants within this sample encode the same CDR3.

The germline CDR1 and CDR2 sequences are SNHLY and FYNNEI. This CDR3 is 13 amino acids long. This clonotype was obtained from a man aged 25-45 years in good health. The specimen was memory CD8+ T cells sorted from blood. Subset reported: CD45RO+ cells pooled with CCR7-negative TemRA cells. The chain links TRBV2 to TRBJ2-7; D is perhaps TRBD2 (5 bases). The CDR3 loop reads CASSDGITYEQYF. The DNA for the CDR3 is TGTGCCAGTAGTGACGGGATCACCTACGAGCAGTACTTC.